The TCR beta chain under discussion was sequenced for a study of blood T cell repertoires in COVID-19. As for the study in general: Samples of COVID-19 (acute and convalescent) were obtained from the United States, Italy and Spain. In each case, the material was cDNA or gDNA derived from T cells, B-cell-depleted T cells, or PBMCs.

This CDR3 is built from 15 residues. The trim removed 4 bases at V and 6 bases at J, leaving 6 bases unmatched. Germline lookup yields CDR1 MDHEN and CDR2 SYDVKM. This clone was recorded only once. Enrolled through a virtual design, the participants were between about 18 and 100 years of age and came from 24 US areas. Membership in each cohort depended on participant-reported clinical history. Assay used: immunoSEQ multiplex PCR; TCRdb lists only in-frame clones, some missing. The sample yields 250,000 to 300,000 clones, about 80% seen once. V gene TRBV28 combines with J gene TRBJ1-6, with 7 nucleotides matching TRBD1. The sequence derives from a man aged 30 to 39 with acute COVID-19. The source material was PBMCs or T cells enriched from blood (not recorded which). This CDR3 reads CASSYTDRFNSPLHF. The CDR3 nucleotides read TGTGCCAGCAGTTATACGGACAGGTTTAATTCACCCCTCCACTTT.